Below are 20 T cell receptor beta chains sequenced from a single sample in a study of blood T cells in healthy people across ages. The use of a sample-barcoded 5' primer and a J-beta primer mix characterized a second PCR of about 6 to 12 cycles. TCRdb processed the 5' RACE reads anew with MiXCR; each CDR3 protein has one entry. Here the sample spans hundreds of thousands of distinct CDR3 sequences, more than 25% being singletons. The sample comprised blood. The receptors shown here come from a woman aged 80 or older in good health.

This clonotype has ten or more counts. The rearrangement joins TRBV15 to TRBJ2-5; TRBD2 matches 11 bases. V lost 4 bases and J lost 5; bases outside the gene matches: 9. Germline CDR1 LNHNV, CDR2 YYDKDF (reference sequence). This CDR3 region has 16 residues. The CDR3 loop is CATSTRLAGWEETQYF. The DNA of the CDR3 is TGTGCCACCAGCACTAGACTAGCGGGGTGGGAGGAGACCCAGTACTTC.

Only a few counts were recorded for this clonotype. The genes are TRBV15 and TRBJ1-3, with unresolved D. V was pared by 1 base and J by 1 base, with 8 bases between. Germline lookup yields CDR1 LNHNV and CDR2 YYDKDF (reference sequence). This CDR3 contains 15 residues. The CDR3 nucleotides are TGTGCCACCAGCAGAGCTCCGGGTTCTGGAAACACCATATATTTT. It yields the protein CATSRAPGSGNTIYF.

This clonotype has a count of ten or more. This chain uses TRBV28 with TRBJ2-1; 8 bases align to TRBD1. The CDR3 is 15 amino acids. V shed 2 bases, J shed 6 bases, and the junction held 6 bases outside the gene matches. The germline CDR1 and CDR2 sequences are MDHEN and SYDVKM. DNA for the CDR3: TGTGCCAGCAGTTTAACCCAGGGGGCCTTCAATGAGCAGTTCTTC. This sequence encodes CASSLTQGAFNEQFF.

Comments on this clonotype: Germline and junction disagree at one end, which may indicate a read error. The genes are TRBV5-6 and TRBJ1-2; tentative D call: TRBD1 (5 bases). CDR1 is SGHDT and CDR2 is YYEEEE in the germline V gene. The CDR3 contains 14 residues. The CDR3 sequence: CTSSLGTPGYGYTF. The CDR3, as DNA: TGTACCAGCAGCTTGGGGACCCCTGGCTATGGCTACACCTTC.

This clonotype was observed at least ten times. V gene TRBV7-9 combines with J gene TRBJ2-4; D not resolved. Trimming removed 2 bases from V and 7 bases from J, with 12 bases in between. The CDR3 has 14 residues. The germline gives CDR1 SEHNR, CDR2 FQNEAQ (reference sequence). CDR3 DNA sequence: TGTGCCAGCAGCTTATCTATTGGCCCCAACATTCAGTACTTC. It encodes CASSLSIGPNIQYF.

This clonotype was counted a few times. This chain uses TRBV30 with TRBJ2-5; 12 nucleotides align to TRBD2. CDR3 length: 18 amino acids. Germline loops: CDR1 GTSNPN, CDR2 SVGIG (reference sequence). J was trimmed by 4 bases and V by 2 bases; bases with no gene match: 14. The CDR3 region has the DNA TGTGCCTGGAGTCGGGTTCCTAGCGGGGGGGCCTTTGGAGAGACCCAGTACTTC. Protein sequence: CAWSRVPSGGAFGETQYF.

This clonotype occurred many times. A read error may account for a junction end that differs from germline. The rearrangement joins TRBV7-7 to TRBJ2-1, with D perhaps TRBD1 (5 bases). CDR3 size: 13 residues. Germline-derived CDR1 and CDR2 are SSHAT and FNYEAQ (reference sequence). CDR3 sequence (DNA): TGTGCTAGCAGCTTATTGACTCAGGGTGAGCAGTTCTTC. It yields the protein CASSLLTQGEQFF.

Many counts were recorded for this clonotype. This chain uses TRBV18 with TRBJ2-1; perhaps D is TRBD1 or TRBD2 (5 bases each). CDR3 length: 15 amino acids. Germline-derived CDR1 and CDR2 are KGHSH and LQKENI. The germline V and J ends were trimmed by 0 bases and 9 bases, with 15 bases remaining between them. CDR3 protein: CASSPPYSYGGEQFF. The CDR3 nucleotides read TGTGCCAGCTCACCACCGTACAGTTATGGGGGTGAGCAGTTCTTC.

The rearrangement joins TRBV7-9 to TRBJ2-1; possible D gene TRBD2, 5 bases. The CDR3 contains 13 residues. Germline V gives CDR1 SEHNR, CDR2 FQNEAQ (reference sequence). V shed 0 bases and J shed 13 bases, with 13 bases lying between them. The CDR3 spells CASSLAGVPEQFF. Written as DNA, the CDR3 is TGTGCCAGCAGCTTAGCGGGAGTTCCTGAACAGTTCTTC.

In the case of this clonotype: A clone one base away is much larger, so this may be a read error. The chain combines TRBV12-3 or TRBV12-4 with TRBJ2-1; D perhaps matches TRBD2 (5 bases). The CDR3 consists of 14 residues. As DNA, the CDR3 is TGTGCCAACAGTTCGTCGGGGTCTCGGGGTGAGCAGTTCTTC. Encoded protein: CANSSSGSRGEQFF.

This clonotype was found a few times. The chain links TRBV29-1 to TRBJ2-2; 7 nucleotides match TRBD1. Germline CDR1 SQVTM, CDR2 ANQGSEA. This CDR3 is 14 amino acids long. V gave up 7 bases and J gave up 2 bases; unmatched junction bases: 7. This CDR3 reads CSGYRDSNTGELFF. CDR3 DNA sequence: TGCAGCGGATACCGGGACAGCAACACCGGGGAGCTGTTTTTT.

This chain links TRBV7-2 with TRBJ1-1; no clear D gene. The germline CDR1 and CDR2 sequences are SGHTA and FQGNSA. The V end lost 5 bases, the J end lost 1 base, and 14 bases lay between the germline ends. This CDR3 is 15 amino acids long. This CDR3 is CASSIAETGNTEAFF. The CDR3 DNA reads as TGTGCCAGCAGCATCGCCGAGACGGGGAACACTGAAGCTTTCTTT.

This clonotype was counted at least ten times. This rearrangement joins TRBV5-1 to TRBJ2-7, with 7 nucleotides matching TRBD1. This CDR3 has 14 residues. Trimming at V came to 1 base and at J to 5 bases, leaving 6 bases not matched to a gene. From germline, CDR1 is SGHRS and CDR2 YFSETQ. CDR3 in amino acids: CASSLSGGIDEQYF. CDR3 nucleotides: TGCGCCAGCAGCTTGTCAGGGGGTATCGACGAGCAGTACTTC.

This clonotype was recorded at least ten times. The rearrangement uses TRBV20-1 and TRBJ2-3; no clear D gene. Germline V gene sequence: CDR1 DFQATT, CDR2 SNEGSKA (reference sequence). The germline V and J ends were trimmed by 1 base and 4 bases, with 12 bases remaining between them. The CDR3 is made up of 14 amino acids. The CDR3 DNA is TGCAGTGCTAGAGGGTCTTTACTTGCAGATACGCAGTATTTT. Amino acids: CSARGSLLADTQYF.

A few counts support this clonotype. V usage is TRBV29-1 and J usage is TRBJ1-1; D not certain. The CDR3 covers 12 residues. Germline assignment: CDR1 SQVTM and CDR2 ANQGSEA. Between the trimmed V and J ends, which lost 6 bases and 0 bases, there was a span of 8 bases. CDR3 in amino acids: CSVWVVNTEAFF. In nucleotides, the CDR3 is TGCAGCGTGTGGGTGGTGAACACTGAAGCTTTCTTT.

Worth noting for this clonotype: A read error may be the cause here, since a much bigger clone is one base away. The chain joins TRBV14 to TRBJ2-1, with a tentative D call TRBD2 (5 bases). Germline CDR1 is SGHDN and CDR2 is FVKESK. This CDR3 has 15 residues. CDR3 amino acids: CVSSQADSSYNEQFF. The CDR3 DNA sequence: TGTGTCAGCAGCCAAGCGGACTCCTCCTACAATGAGCAGTTCTTC.

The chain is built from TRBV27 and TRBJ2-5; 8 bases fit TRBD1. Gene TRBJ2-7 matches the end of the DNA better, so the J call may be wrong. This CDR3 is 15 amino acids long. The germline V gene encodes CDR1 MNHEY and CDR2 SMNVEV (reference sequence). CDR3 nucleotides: TGTGCCAGCAGTCCAATCACAGGGGGATCAGGCGAGCAGTACTTC. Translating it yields CASSPITGGSGEQYF.

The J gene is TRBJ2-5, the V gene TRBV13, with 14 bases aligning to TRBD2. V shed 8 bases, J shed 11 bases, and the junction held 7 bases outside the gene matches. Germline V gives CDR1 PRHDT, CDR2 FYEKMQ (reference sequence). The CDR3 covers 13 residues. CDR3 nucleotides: TGTGCCAGCGGACTAGCGGGGGGTTCTGAGCAGTACTTC. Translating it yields CASGLAGGSEQYF.

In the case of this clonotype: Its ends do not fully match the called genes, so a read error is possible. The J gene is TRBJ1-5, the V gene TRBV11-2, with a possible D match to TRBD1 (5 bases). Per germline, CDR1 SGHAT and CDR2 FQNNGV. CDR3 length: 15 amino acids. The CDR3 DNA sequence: TGCGCATCCTCTCAGGGTTCCAATAGCAATCAGCCCCAGCATTTT. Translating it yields CASSQGSNSNQPQHF.

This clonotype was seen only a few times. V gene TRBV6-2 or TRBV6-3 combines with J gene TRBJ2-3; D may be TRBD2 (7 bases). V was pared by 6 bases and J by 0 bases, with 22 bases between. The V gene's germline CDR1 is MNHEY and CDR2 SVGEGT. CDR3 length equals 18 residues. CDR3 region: CASSPSLGGGGSTDTQYF. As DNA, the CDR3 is TGTGCCAGCAGCCCCTCCCTGGGAGGGGGGGGGAGCACAGATACGCAGTATTTT.